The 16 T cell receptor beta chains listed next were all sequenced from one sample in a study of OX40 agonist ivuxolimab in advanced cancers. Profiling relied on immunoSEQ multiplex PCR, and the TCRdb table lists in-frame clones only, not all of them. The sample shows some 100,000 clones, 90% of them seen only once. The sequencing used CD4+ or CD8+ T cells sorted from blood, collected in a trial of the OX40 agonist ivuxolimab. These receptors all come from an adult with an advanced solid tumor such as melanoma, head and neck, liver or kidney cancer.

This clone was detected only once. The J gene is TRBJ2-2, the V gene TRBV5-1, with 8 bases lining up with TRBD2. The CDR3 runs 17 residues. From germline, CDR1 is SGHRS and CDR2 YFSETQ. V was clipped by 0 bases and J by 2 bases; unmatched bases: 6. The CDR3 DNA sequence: TGCGCCAGCAGCTTGGCCTTTAGCGGGGCCAACACCGGGGAGCTGTTTTTT. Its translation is CASSLAFSGANTGELFF.

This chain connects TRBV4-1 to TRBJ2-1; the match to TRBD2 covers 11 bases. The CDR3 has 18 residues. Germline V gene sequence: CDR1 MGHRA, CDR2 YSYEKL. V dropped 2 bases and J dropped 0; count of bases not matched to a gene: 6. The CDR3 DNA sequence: TGCGCCAGCAGCCAAAAACTAGCGGGAGACCCCTCCTACAATGAGCAGTTCTTC. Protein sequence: CASSQKLAGDPSYNEQFF.

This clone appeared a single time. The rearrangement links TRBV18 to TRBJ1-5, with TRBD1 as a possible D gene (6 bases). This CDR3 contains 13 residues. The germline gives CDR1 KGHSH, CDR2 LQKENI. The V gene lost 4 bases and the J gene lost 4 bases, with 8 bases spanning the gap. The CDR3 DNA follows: TGTGCCAGCTCACAAGGGGGAAATCAGCCCCAGCATTTT. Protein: CASSQGGNQPQHF.

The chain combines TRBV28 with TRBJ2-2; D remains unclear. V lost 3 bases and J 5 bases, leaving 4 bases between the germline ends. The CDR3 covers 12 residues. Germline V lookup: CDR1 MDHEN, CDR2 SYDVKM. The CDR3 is CASSFLTGELFF. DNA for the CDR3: TGTGCCAGCAGTTTTCTTACCGGGGAGCTGTTTTTT.

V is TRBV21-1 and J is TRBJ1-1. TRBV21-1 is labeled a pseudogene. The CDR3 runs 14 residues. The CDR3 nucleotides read TGTGCCAGCAGCAAAGCTAGGCCGAACACTGAAGCTTTCTTT. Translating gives CASSKARPNTEAFF.

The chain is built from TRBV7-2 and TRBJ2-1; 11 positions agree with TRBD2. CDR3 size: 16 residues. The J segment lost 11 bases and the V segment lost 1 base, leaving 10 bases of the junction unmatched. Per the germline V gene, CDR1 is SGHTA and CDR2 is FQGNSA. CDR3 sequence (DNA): TGTGCCAGCAGCTTAGGGGGTAGCGGGAGGGCCAAGAAGCAGTTCTTC. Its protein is CASSLGGSGRAKKQFF.

CDR3 DNA sequence: TGTGCCAGCAGGTCGGGCGGGGCAGGCACAGATACGCAGTATTTT. Encoded protein: CASRSGGAGTDTQYF. The V and J genes are TRBV28 and TRBJ2-3; weak D call: TRBD2 (6 bases). V was cut by 6 bases and J by 1 base, with 14 bases left in between. This CDR3 has 15 residues. Germline-derived CDR1 and CDR2 are MDHEN and SYDVKM.

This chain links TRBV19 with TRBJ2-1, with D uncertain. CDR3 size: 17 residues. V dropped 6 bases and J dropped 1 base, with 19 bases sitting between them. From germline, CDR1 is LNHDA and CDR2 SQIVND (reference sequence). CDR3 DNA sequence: TGTGCCAGTAGCCCTCCCCCTTGGAAAGGATCCTACAATGAGCAGTTCTTC. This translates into CASSPPPWKGSYNEQFF.

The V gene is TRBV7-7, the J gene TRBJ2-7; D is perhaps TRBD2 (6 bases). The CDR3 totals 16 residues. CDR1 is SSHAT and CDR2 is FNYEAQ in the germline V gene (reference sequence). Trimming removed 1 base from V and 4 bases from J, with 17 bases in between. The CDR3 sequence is CASSLGEASLGYEQYF. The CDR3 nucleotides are TGTGCCAGCAGCTTAGGGGAGGCCAGTTTGGGTTACGAGCAGTACTTC.

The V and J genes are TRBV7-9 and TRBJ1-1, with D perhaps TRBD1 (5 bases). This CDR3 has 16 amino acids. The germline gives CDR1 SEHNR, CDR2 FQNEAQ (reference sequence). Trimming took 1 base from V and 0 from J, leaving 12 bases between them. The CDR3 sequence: CASSLGAGRMNTEAFF. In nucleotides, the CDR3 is TGTGCCAGCAGCTTAGGGGCAGGGCGCATGAACACTGAAGCTTTCTTT.

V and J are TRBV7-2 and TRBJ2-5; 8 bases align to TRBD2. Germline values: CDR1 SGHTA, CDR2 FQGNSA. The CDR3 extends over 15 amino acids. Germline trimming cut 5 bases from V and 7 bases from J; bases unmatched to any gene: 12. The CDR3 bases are TGTGCCAGCAGCACCCTCGGGGGGGTCGGAGGGACCCAGTACTTC. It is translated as CASSTLGGVGGTQYF.

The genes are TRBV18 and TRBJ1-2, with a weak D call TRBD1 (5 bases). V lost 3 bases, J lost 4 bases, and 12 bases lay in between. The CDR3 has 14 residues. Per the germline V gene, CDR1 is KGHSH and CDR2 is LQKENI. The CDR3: CASSPGTLSYGYTF. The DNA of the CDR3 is TGTGCCAGCTCACCGGGGACTTTAAGCTATGGCTACACCTTC.

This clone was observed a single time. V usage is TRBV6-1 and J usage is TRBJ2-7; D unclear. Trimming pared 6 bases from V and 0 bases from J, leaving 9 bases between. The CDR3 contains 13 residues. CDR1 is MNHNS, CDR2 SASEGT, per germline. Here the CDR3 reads CASSGSSSYEQYF. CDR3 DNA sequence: TGTGCCAGCAGCGGGTCAAGCTCCTACGAGCAGTACTTC.

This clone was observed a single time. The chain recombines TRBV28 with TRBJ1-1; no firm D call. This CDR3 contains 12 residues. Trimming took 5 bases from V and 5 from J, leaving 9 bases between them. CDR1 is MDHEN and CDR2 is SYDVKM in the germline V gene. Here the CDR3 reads CASSENWTEAFF. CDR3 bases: TGTGCCAGCAGTGAAAATTGGACTGAAGCTTTCTTT. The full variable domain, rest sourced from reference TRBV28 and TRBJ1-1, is DVKVTQSSRYLVKRTGEKVFLECVQDMDHENMFWYRQDPGLGLRLIYFSYDVKMKEKGDIPEGYSVSREKKERFSLILESASTNQTSMYLCASSENWTEAFFGQGTRLTVV.

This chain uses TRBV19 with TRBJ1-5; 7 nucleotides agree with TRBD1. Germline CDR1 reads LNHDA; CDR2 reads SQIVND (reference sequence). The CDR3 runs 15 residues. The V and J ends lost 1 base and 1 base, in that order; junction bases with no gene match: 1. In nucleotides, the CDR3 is TGTGCCAGTAGTATAGCCAGGGGGAGCAATCAGCCCCAGCATTTT. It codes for CASSIARGSNQPQHF.

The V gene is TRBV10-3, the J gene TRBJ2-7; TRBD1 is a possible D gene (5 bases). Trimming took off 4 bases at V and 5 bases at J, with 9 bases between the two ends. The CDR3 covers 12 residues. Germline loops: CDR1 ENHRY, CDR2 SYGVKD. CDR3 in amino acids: CAISVSTDEQYF. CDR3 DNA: TGTGCCATCAGTGTATCGACAGACGAGCAGTACTTC.